The source of this T cell receptor beta chain is a study of Graves' ophthalmopathy and Graves' hyperthyroidism. Notes on the study in general: Both a roughly 66% sensitivity and a 72.22% specificity characterized the model's predictions of ophthalmopathy progression.

The table lists this clonotype with many counts. Its matching antigen is unknown. The CDR3 covers 14 residues. From germline, CDR1 is MNHEY and CDR2 SVGAGI. The V and J ends lost 4 bases and 6 bases, in that order; junction bases with no gene match: 6. RNA transcripts were the source from which TCR beta CDR3 regions were amplified. HTBI-primed first-round RT-PCR preceded second-round multiplex PCR. TCRdb re-analysed the multiplex PCR reads in MiXCR, keeping a single row per CDR3 protein. The sample consists of 220,000 or so distinct CDR3 sequences, 20% to 25% of them appearing once. The sequenced material came from peripheral blood. This chain joins TRBV6-5 and TRBJ2-7; 10 nucleotides agree with TRBD1. The TCR was taken from a woman aged 45-65 years with Graves' ophthalmopathy. This CDR3 reads CASSSGQGGREQYF. CDR3 nucleotides: TGTGCCAGCAGTTCAGGACAGGGGGGGCGCGAGCAGTACTTC.